This passage covers 30 T cell receptor beta chains from one sample sequenced in a study of blood T cells in healthy people across ages. The second PCR ran roughly 6 to 12 cycles with a sample-barcoded 5' primer and J-beta primers. One entry per CDR3 protein, called by TCRdb with MiXCR from the 5' RACE reads. The sample carries about 500,000 distinct CDR3 sequences, less than 25% recorded once. The same sample was also used in a study of T cells of mothers and their children.

Sequencing was done on a sample of blood. The origin of the receptors is a boy aged 5-17 years in good health.

The table lists this clonotype with a few counts. The chain employs TRBV7-2 and TRBJ2-1; 8 bases agree with TRBD1. V lost 5 bases, J lost 4 bases, and 13 bases stayed unmatched. There are 17 residues in the CDR3. The germline V gene has CDR1 SGHTA and CDR2 FQGNSA. CDR3 coding DNA: TGTGCCAGCAGCACTCGCCTGACAGGGGCCCTTTACAATGAGCAGTTCTTC. Translating it yields CASSTRLTGALYNEQFF. The full variable domain, its missing parts supplied by reference TRBV7-2 and TRBJ2-1, is GAGVSQSPSNKVTEKGKDVELRCDPISGHTALYWYRQSLGQGLEFLIYFQGNSAPDKSGLPSDRFSAERTGGSVSTLTIQRTQQEDSAVYLCASSTRLTGALYNEQFFGPGTRLTVL.

In its sample, this clonotype was seen many times. This rearrangement joins TRBV7-9 to TRBJ2-5, with 7 bases lining up with TRBD1. The V segment lost 5 bases and the J segment 2 bases; nucleotides outside the gene matches: 8. Germline values: CDR1 SEHNR, CDR2 FQNEAQ (reference sequence). The length of the CDR3 is 15 residues. CDR3 sequence (DNA): TGTGCCAGCAGCGCCGGGACAGTCAATCAAGAGACCCAGTACTTC. It is translated as CASSAGTVNQETQYF.

V usage is TRBV3-1 and J usage is TRBJ1-2; D is uncertain. The CDR3 consists of 15 residues. V lost 8 bases and J lost 0, with 16 bases in between. Per the germline V gene, CDR1 is LGHDT and CDR2 is YNNKEL (reference sequence). The DNA for the CDR3 is TGTGCCAGCTTGGGCGGAACCCCAGCTAACTATGGCTACACCTTC. This translates into CASLGGTPANYGYTF. Full variable domain (outside the CDR3, taken from reference TRBV3-1 and TRBJ1-2): DTAVSQTPKYLVTQMGNDKSIKCEQNLGHDTMYWYKQDSKKFLKIMFSYNNKELIINETVPNRFSPKSPDKAHLNLHINSLELGDSAVYFCASLGGTPANYGYTFGSGTRLTVV.

The chain joins TRBV28 to TRBJ1-4, with D perhaps TRBD1 (5 bases). The CDR3 sequence is 16 residues long. Germline assignment: CDR1 MDHEN and CDR2 SYDVKM. V was pared by 5 bases and J by 10 bases, with 23 bases between. The DNA of the CDR3 is TGTGCCAGCAGTACGTTCTCGGGGCCACGGAGAGGAAAACTGTTTTTT. Amino acid sequence: CASSTFSGPRRGKLFF.

The chain uses TRBV6-2 or TRBV6-3 and TRBJ2-7; TRBD2 aligns across 12 bases. Trimming removed 2 bases from V and 6 bases from J; junction bases left unmatched: 5. The CDR3 consists of 15 residues. Germline assignment: CDR1 MNHEY and CDR2 SVGEGT. The CDR3: CASSYGLAGTGEQYF. As DNA, the CDR3 is TGTGCCAGCAGTTACGGACTAGCGGGGACTGGCGAGCAGTACTTC.

This clonotype was seen only a few times. The CDR3 here is CASGKGARNTEAFF. DNA for the CDR3: TGTGCCAGCGGAAAGGGGGCGCGGAACACTGAAGCTTTCTTT. The V call is TRBV27, the J call TRBJ1-1; 7 bases fit TRBD1. The CDR3 runs 14 residues. J gave up 1 base and V 8 bases, and 7 bases lay outside the gene matches. The V gene's germline CDR1 is MNHEY and CDR2 SMNVEV (reference sequence).

This clonotype was recorded at least ten times. The chain carries TRBV29-1 and TRBJ2-1; TRBD2 matches 7 bases. Germline assignment: CDR1 SQVTM and CDR2 ANQGSEA. There are 13 residues in the CDR3. The V and J ends lost 6 bases and 4 bases, in that order; junction bases with no gene match: 6. Here the CDR3 DNA reads TGCAGCGTGAGGGAGGGGCTATACAATGAGCAGTTCTTC. Encoded protein: CSVREGLYNEQFF.

This clonotype was seen many times. The rearrangement uses TRBV7-3 and TRBJ2-2; TRBD2 aligns across 13 bases. CDR1 and CDR2 (germline): SGHTA, FQGTGA. V dropped 2 bases and J dropped 5; count of bases not matched to a gene: 8. The CDR3 totals 18 residues. CDR3 sequence reads: CASSLQPGLAGRTGELFF. As DNA, the CDR3 is TGTGCCAGCAGCTTACAACCGGGACTAGCGGGACGGACCGGGGAGCTGTTTTTT.

This clonotype appeared a single time. The rearrangement joins TRBV7-2 to TRBJ1-4, with 7 bases identical to TRBD1. From germline, CDR1 is SGHTA and CDR2 FQGNSA. CDR3 length equals 18 residues. Trimming removed 5 bases from V and 1 base from J; junction bases left unmatched: 13. CDR3 sequence: CASSVGQFRLLTNEKLFF. In DNA, the CDR3 is TGTGCCAGCAGCGTGGGACAGTTTAGGCTTTTAACTAATGAAAAACTGTTTTTT.

This clonotype was observed a single time. V gene TRBV20-1 combines with J gene TRBJ2-3; D gene ambiguous. V gave up 5 bases and J gave up 1 base, with 7 bases separating them. The CDR3 extends over 12 amino acids. In germline, CDR1 is DFQATT, CDR2 SNEGSKA (reference sequence). This CDR3 is CSALRRTDTQYF. CDR3 DNA sequence: TGCAGTGCTCTCCGACGCACAGATACGCAGTATTTT.

This chain uses TRBV24-1 with TRBJ1-2; D is unclear. The CDR3 length is 14 residues. The V gene lost 8 bases and the J gene lost 3 bases, with 15 bases spanning the gap. CDR1 and CDR2 (germline): KGHDR, SFDVKD. CDR3: CATNPDKEYYGYTF. The CDR3 region has the DNA TGTGCCACCAATCCTGACAAAGAGTACTATGGCTACACCTTC.

On this clonotype itself: The germline gene is not matched at one end of the junction; a read error may be the cause. This rearrangement joins TRBV27 to TRBJ2-5; the match to TRBD1 covers 9 bases. This CDR3 is built from 15 residues. Germline assignment: CDR1 MNHEY and CDR2 SMNVEV (reference sequence). CDR3: CATSDQTGGKETQYF. The DNA of the CDR3 is TGTGCCACCAGTGACCAGACAGGGGGGAAAGAGACCCAGTACTTC.

The rearrangement links TRBV10-3 to TRBJ1-2; 8 nucleotides line up with TRBD1. The germline V gene has CDR1 ENHRY and CDR2 SYGVKD. The ends lost 6 bases at V and 3 bases at J; junction bases unmatched: 9. The CDR3 is 15 residues long. For the CDR3, the DNA is TGTGCCATCAGCGACGATAAGACAGGGGACTATGGCTACACCTTC. Translated, it gives CAISDDKTGDYGYTF.

The rearrangement links TRBV28 to TRBJ2-5, with D perhaps TRBD1 (6 bases). The J call is uncertain, as TRBJ2-7 better fits the DNA end. CDR1 MDHEN and CDR2 SYDVKM come from the germline V gene. The CDR3 runs to 14 residues. CDR3 residues: CASTLDRSPYEQYF. In DNA, the CDR3 is TGTGCCAGCACCCTCGACAGGTCCCCCTACGAGCAGTACTTC.

This clonotype was detected only a few times. DNA for the CDR3: TGTGCCAGCAGCGTCCTGACAGGGGATGGCTACACCTTC. It yields the protein CASSVLTGDGYTF. The rearrangement links TRBV9 to TRBJ1-2; 8 positions match TRBD1. V trimming: 2 bases; J trimming: 6 bases; junction bases outside the gene matches: 3. The CDR3 length is 13 residues. The germline V gene encodes CDR1 SGDLS and CDR2 YYNGEE.

The sample holds a few counts of this clonotype. Here the CDR3 reads CASSQGSTWNEQFF. DNA of the CDR3: TGCGCCAGCAGCCAAGGCAGTACTTGGAATGAGCAGTTCTTC. This rearrangement joins TRBV4-1 to TRBJ2-1; unclear D gene. In germline, CDR1 is MGHRA, CDR2 YSYEKL. V was shortened by 1 base and J by 7 bases, with 11 bases between the two germline ends. This CDR3 comprises 14 residues.

This chain joins TRBV19 and TRBJ2-3; 13 bases agree with TRBD2. The CDR3 covers 16 residues. In germline, CDR1 is LNHDA, CDR2 SQIVND (reference sequence). J was trimmed by 7 bases and V by 5 bases; bases with no gene match: 9. The CDR3 protein is CASSPGTSGTGNTQYF. The CDR3 region has the DNA TGTGCCAGTAGTCCCGGGACTAGCGGGACCGGGAATACGCAGTATTTT.

This clonotype has more than one count but fewer than ten. The V call is TRBV11-2, the J call TRBJ2-5; unclear D gene. The end of the DNA is better explained by TRBJ2-1, so the J call may be wrong. Germline assignment: CDR1 SGHAT and CDR2 FQNNGV. The CDR3 is 12 amino acids. Here the CDR3 DNA reads TGTGCCAGCAGCCCCGTTCGCGATGAGCAGTTCTTC. It is translated as CASSPVRDEQFF.

This clonotype has only a few counts. The rearrangement joins TRBV7-2 to TRBJ2-1; 7 nucleotides line up with TRBD2. The J segment lost 1 base and the V segment lost 8 bases, leaving 5 bases of the junction unmatched. From germline, CDR1 is SGHTA and CDR2 FQGNSA. The CDR3 is 14 amino acids. The DNA of the CDR3 is TGTGCCAGCCAGCGGGGAATGTCCTACAATGAGCAGTTCTTC. It specifies CASQRGMSYNEQFF.

This clonotype was observed a handful of times. This rearrangement joins TRBV4-2 to TRBJ2-6, with 8 bases that match TRBD2. Germline-derived CDR1 and CDR2 are LGHNA and YNFKEQ. V gave up 8 bases and J gave up 13 bases; unmatched junction bases: 7. CDR3 size: 12 residues. The CDR3 nucleotides are TGTGCCAGCTGTCGAGCGGGAGAGGTCCTGACTTTC. It encodes CASCRAGEVLTF.

CDR3 DNA sequence: TGTGCCAGCAGTTCCCCTGGGTCGGTGGGCAAAAACATTCAGTACTTC. It specifies CASSSPGSVGKNIQYF. The chain couples TRBV28 to TRBJ2-4, with D uncertain. CDR1 and CDR2 from the germline V gene are MDHEN and SYDVKM. This CDR3 comprises 16 residues. V was shortened by 4 bases and J by 3 bases, with 16 bases between the two germline ends.

The chain uses TRBV12-3 or TRBV12-4 and TRBJ2-1; either TRBD1 or TRBD2 may supply D (6 bases each). The DNA end is a closer match to TRBJ2-7, so the J assignment may be wrong. The CDR3 loop spans 13 amino acids. The CDR3 region is CASSLHGGGEQYF. In DNA, the CDR3 is TGTGCCAGCAGTCTTCACGGGGGCGGTGAGCAGTACTTC.

The rearrangement joins TRBV29-1 to TRBJ2-3, with D perhaps TRBD1 (6 bases). Germline lookup yields CDR1 SQVTM and CDR2 ANQGSEA. The CDR3 consists of 14 residues. The V and J ends lost 6 bases and 4 bases respectively, with 17 bases between them. The CDR3 protein is CSVQPLQGPDTQYF. The CDR3 DNA is TGCAGCGTGCAACCCTTACAGGGCCCAGATACGCAGTATTTT.

This clonotype has only a few counts. The chain carries TRBV20-1 and TRBJ2-4; D not resolved. The germline gives CDR1 DFQATT, CDR2 SNEGSKA (reference sequence). The germline V and J ends were trimmed by 3 bases and 5 bases, with 11 bases remaining between them. This CDR3 has 13 amino acids. CDR3 in DNA: TGCAGTGCTAGCACATCCCCAGAAAACATTCAGTACTTC. As protein: CSASTSPENIQYF.

This clonotype appeared many times. The rearrangement joins TRBV5-5 to TRBJ2-3, with TRBD2 identical over 10 bases. Germline assignment: CDR1 SGHKS and CDR2 YYEKEE (reference sequence). V was pared by 0 bases and J by 1 base, with 2 bases of the junction left unmatched. This CDR3 is 16 amino acids long. In nucleotides, the CDR3 is TGTGCCAGCAGCTTGGTAGCGGGAGGCCGCACAGATACGCAGTATTTT. Its protein product is CASSLVAGGRTDTQYF.

This clonotype was observed a few times. The chain couples TRBV9 to TRBJ2-5; 13 positions match TRBD2. The J segment lost 3 bases and the V segment lost 2 bases, leaving 1 base of the junction unmatched. The CDR3 covers 15 residues. Germline lookup yields CDR1 SGDLS and CDR2 YYNGEE. The CDR3 is CASSVGLAGKETQYF. CDR3 DNA sequence: TGTGCCAGCAGCGTGGGACTAGCGGGAAAAGAGACCCAGTACTTC.

This chain connects TRBV4-1 to TRBJ2-3, with 14 bases matching TRBD2. This CDR3 spans 19 amino acids. V shed 0 bases, J shed 4 bases, and the junction held 9 bases outside the gene matches. The germline gives CDR1 MGHRA, CDR2 YSYEKL. This chain's CDR3 is CASSQDLMGLAGDADTQYF. CDR3 in DNA: TGCGCCAGCAGCCAAGATCTGATGGGACTAGCGGGAGATGCAGATACGCAGTATTTT.

On this clonotype: A read error may produce the germline difference seen at one junction end. The chain combines TRBV18 with TRBJ2-5, with TRBD2 identical over 10 bases. CDR1 is KGHSH and CDR2 is LQKENI in the germline V gene. The CDR3 sequence is 17 residues long. CDR3 protein: CASSPAGTSVQRGEQYF. CDR3 nucleotides: TGTGCCAGCTCACCAGCCGGGACTAGCGTCCAACGCGGCGAGCAGTATTTC.

The chain has TRBV9 and TRBJ1-3; no definite D call. The CDR3 loop spans 13 amino acids. V lost 0 bases to trimming and J lost 4 bases, with 5 bases between them. Germline CDR1 reads SGDLS; CDR2 reads YYNGEE. The CDR3 sequence: CASSVDPGNTIYF. CDR3 sequence (DNA): TGTGCCAGCAGCGTAGACCCAGGAAACACCATATATTTT.

This clonotype was observed a handful of times. This rearrangement joins TRBV9 to TRBJ1-6; D remains unclear. The CDR3 spans 13 residues. V shed 1 base and J shed 10 bases, with 9 bases lying between them. The germline gives CDR1 SGDLS, CDR2 YYNGEE. Written as DNA, the CDR3 is TGTGCCAGCAGCGTATCCCTACAGTCACCCCTCCACTTT. Its protein is CASSVSLQSPLHF.